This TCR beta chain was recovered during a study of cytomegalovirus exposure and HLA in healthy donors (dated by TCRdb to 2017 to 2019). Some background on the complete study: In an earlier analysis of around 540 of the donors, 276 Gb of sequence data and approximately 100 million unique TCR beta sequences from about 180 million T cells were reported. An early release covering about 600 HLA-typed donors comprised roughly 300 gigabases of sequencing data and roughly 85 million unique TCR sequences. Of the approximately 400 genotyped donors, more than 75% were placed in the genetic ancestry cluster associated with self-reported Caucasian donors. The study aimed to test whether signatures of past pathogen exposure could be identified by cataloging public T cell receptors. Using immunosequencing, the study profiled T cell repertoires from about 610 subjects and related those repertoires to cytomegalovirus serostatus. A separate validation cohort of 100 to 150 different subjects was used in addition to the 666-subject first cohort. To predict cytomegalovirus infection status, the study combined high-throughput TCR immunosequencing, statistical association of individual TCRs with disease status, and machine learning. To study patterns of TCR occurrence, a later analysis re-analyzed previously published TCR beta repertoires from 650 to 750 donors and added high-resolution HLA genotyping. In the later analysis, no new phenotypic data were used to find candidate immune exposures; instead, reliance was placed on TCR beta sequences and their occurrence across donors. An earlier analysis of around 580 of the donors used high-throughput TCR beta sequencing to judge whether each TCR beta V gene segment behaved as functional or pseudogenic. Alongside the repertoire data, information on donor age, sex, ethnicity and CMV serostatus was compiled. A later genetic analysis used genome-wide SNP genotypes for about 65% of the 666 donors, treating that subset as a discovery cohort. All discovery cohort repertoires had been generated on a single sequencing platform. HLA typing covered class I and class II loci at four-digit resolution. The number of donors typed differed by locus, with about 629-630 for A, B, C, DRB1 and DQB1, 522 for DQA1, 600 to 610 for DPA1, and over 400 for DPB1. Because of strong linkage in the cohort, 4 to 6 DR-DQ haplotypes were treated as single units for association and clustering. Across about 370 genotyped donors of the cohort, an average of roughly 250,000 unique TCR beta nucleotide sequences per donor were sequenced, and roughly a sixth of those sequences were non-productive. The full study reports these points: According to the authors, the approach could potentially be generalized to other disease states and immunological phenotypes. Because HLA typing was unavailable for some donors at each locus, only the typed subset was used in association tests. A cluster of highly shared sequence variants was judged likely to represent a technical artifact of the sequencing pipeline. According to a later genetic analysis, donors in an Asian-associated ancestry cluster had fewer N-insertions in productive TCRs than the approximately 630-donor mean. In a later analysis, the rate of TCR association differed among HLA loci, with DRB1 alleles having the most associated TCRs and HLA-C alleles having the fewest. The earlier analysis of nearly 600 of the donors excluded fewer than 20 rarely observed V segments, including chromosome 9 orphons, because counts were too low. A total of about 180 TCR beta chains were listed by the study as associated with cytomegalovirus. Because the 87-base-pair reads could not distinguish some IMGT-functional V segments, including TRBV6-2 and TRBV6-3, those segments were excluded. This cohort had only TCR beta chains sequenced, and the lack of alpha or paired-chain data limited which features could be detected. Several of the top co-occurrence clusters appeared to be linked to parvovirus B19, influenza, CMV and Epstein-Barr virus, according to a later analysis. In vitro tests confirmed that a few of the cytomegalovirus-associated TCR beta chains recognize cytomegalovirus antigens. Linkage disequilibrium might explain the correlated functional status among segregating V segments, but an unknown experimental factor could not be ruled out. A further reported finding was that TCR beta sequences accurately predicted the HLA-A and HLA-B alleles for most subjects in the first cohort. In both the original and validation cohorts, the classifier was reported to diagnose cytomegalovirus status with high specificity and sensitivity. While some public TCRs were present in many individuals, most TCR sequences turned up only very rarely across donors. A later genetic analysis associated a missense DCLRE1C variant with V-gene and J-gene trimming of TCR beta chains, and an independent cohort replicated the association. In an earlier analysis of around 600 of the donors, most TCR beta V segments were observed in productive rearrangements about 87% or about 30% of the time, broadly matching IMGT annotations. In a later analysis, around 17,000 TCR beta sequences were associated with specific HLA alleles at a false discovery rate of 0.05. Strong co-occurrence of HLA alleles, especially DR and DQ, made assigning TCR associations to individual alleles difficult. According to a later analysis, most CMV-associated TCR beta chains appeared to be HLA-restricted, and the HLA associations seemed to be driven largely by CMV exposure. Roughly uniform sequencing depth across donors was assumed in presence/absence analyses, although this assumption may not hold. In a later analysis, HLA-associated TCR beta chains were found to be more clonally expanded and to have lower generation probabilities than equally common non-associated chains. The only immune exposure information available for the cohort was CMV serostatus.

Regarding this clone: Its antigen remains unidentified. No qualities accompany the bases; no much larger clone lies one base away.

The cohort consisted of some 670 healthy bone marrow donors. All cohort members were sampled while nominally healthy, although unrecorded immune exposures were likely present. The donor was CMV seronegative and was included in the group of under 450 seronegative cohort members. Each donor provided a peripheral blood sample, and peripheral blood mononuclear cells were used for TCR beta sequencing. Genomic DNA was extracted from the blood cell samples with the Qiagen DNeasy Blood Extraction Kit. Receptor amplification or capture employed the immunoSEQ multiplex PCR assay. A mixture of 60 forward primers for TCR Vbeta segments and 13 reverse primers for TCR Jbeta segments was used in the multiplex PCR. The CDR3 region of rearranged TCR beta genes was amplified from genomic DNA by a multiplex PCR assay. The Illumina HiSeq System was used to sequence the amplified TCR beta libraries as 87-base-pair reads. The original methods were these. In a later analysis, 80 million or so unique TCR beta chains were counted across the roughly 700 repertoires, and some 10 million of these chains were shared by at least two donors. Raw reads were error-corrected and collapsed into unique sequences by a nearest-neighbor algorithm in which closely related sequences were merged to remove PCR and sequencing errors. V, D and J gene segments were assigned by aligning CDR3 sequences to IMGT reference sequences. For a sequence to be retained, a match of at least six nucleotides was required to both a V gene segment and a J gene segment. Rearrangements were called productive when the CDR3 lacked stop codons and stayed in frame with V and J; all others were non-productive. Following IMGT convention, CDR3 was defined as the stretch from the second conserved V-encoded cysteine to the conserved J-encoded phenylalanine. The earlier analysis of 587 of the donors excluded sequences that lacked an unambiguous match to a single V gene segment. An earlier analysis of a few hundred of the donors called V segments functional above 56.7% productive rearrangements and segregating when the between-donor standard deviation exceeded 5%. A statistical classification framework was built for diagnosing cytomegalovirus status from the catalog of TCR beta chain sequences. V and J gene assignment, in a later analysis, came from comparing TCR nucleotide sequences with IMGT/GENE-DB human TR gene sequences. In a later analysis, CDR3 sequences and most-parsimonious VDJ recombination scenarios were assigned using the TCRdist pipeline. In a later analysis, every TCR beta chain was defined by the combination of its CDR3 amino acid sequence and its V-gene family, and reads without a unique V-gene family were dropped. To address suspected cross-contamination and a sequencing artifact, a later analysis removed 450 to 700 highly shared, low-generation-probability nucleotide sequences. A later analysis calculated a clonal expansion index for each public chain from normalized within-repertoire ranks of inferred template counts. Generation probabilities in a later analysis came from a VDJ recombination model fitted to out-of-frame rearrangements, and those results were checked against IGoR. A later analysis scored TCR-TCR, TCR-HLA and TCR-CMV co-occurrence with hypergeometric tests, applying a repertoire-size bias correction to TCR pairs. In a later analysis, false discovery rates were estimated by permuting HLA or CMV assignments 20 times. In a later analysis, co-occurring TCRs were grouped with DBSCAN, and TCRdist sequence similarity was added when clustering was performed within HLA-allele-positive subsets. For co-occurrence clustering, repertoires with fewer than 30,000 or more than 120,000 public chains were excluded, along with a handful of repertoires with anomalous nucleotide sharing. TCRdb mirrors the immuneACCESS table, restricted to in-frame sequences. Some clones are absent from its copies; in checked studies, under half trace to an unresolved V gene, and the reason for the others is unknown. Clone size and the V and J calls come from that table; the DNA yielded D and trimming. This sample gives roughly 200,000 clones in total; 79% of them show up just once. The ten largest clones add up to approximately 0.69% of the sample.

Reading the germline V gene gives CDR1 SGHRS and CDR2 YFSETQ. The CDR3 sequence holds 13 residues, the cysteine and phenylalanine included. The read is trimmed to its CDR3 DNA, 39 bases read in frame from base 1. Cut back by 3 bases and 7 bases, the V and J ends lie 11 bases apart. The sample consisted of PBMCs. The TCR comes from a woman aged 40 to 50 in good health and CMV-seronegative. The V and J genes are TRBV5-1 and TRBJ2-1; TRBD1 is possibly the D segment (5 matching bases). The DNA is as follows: TGCGCCAGCAGCTCCACCCAGGGAAATGAGCAGTTCTTC. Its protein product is CASSSTQGNEQFF.